This section outlines one T cell receptor beta chain sequence together with its context. A clone one base away is much larger, so this may be a read error. The sample belongs to a study of T-cell reconstitution after alpha-beta-depleted transplantation in children. Preparation of the TCRbeta library used unique molecular identifiers. Using its own MiXCR run on the PCR reads, TCRdb lists one record per CDR3 protein. Altogether some 200,000 distinct CDR3 sequences are present, around 7% being singletons, with the ten largest covering roughly 3%. Trimming took off 2 bases at V and 16 bases at J, with 12 bases between the two ends. The germline CDR1 and CDR2 sequences are MNHNS and SASEGT. CDR3 length: 11 residues.

This chain connects TRBV6-1 to TRBJ1-5; no definite D call. This sequence originates from a human donor who donated a stem cell graft to a child with Wiskott-Aldrich syndrome. This specimen was PBMCs from the stem cell graft donor, taken from the stem cell graft. The CDR3, as DNA: TGTGCCAGCAGTGAATGGGCGGTCCACCATTTT. Amino acids: CASSEWAVHHF.